Detailed here is one T cell receptor (beta chain). Authors' data handling: Researchers report that nucleated cell counts were estimated from reference gene primer amplification. This table comes from immunoSEQ multiplex PCR, and its TCRdb copy is limited to in-frame clones, with some not included. V and J calls and clone size follow that table, whereas D and trimming were derived from the DNA. The sample records a few hundred thousand clones, roughly 84% being singletons. These data belong to a study of blood T cell repertoires in COVID-19. Study-wide context: The United States, Italy and Spain provided the acute and convalescent COVID-19 samples. PBMCs, B-cell-depleted T cells, or T cells were the source of the cDNA or gDNA that made up the material.

The sample was peripheral blood. The source of this sequence is a young woman with acute or convalescent COVID-19.

This CDR3 reads CASSQETTTGAPNYGYTF. CDR3 in DNA: TGTGCCAGCAGCCAAGAGACCACGACAGGGGCCCCAAACTATGGCTACACCTTC. This chain links TRBV3-1 (or the pseudogene TRBV3-2) with TRBJ1-2, with 8 bases identical to TRBD1. The CDR3 is 18 amino acids. V lost 0 bases, J lost 2 bases, and 11 bases stayed unmatched. CDR1 and CDR2 (germline): LGHDT, YNNKEL (reference sequence).